Below are 5 T cell receptor beta chains sequenced from a single sample in a study of T cells in localized non-small cell lung cancer. TCRdb's table, derived via immunoSEQ multiplex PCR, lists solely in-frame clones and lacks some. The sample yields over 2,000 clones, 25% to 30% seen once. The sample in question was normal lung tissue next to the tumor, obtained before any cancer treatment. The receptors here all came from a man between 40 and 70 years old with stage III lung adenocarcinoma.

This clone was found a few times. The gene calls are TRBV5-1 and TRBJ2-1; 8 bases line up with TRBD2. Looked up from germline, CDR1 is SGHRS and CDR2 is YFSETQ. V was pared by 2 bases and J by 9 bases, with 10 bases of the junction left unmatched. The CDR3 extends over 15 amino acids. CDR3 bases: TGCGCCAGCAGCTTTAGGGGACTAGGGGGAGGTGAGCAGTTCTTC. Encoded protein: CASSFRGLGGGEQFF.

V usage is TRBV11-3 and J usage is TRBJ2-2; 11 bases line up with TRBD2. CDR3 length: 17 residues. Germline V gene data show CDR1 as SGHNT and CDR2 as YENEEA. V shed 2 bases, J shed 5 bases, and the junction held 7 bases outside the gene matches. The CDR3 sequence: CASSLLAGGSLTGELFF. CDR3 nucleotide sequence: TGTGCCAGCAGCTTACTAGCGGGGGGCAGTCTGACCGGGGAGCTGTTTTTT.

The chain has TRBV10-3 and TRBJ2-5; the match to TRBD2 covers 8 bases. The CDR3 totals 14 residues. Germline CDR1 is ENHRY and CDR2 is SYGVKD. The V and J ends lost 2 bases and 4 bases, in that order; junction bases with no gene match: 3. CDR3 DNA sequence: TGTGCCATCAGTGAGAGCCTAGCGGGAGAGACCCAGTACTTC. Translation: CAISESLAGETQYF.

This clone was counted many times. The J gene is TRBJ2-4, the V gene TRBV11-3, with D hard to call. This CDR3 is 15 amino acids long. Germline V gene data show CDR1 as SGHNT and CDR2 as YENEEA. The V and J ends lost 5 bases and 4 bases respectively, with 15 bases between them. CDR3 bases: TGTGCCAGCAGCGCCCTGGAAATGGGGAAAAACATTCAGTACTTC. It encodes CASSALEMGKNIQYF.

The table lists this clone with a few counts. The chain carries TRBV18 and TRBJ2-2; 8 bases are a match to TRBD2. The junction had 8 bases not matched to a gene; V was cut back by 3 bases and J by 2 bases. This CDR3 contains 17 residues. In germline, CDR1 is KGHSH, CDR2 LQKENI. Here the CDR3 reads CASSPLGSGGNTGELFF. DNA for the CDR3: TGTGCCAGCTCACCCCTTGGAAGCGGGGGAAACACCGGGGAGCTGTTTTTT.